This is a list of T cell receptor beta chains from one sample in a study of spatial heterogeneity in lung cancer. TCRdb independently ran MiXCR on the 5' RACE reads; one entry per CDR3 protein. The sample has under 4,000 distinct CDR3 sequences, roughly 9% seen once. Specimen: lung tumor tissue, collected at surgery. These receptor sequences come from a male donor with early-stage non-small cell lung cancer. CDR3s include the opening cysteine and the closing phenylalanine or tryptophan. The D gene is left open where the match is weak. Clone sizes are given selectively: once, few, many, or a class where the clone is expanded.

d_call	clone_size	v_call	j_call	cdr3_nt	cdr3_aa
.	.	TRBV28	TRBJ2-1	TGTGCCAGCAGTTTACAGGGGTCGTACAATGAGCAGTTCTTC	CASSLQGSYNEQFF
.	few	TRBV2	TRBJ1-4	TGTGCCAGCAGTGAAAGGAGGGGGAATGAAAAACTGTTTTTT	CASSERRGNEKLFF
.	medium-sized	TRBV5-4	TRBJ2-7	TGTGCCAGCAGCTTGGCAGGGACAACCTACGAGCAGTACTTC	CASSLAGTTYEQYF
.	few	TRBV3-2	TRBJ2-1	TGTGCCAGCAGCCAAGACCCCGGGACAGGGGATAATGAGCAGTTCTTC	CASSQDPGTGDNEQFF
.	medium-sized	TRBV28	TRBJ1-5	TGTGCCAGCAGACCATTCAAGTATAGCAATCAGCCCCAGCATTTT	CASRPFKYSNQPQHF
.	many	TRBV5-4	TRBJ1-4	TGTGCCAGCAGCTTGGAGCCGGCTGCAACTAATGAAAAACTGTTTTTT	CASSLEPAATNEKLFF
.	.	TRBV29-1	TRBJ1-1	TGCAGCGTTTTGGCAGGGAACACTGAAGCTTTCTTT	CSVLAGNTEAFF
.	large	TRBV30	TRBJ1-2	TGTGCCTGGGCCACTACGGCTAGACGATATGGCTACACCTTC	CAWATTARRYGYTF
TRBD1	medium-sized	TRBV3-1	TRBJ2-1	TGTGCCAGCAGACCCACAGGGGGCGTAGGGAATGAGCAGTTCTTC	CASRPTGGVGNEQFF
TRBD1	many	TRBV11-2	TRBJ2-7	TGTGCCAGCAGCTTCGGGACAGGGGGCACCTACGAGCAGTACTTC	CASSFGTGGTYEQYF
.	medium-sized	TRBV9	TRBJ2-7	TGTGCCAGCAGCCCCGGGTCTAGCGACTACGAGCAGTACTTC	CASSPGSSDYEQYF
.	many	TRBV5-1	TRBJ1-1	TGCGCCAGCAGCTTGGCGGGCAGCTTGAACACTGAAGCTTTCTTT	CASSLAGSLNTEAFF
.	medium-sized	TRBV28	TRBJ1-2	TGTGCCAGCAGCGTCGTTGGCCCCGCAGCCGGCTACACCTTC	CASSVVGPAAGYTF
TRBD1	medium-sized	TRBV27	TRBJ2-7	TGTGCCAGCAGTTTTAGTGGGACAGGTCCCTACGAGCAGTACTTC	CASSFSGTGPYEQYF
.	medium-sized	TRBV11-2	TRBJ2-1	TGTGCCAGCAGCTTAGGCAGAGGCTCCCCAGGGAGGTGGAAGTTCTTC	CASSLGRGSPGRWKFF
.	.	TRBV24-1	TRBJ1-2	TGTGCCACCAGTGATTTGAACTATGGCTACACCTTC	CATSDLNYGYTF
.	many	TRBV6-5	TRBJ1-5	TGTGCCAGCAGTGACAGTGTAAATCAGCCCCAGCATTTT	CASSDSVNQPQHF
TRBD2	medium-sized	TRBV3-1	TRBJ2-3	TGTGCCAGCAGCGAGACTAGCGGGGTCCCGCCAGATACGCAGTATTTT	CASSETSGVPPDTQYF
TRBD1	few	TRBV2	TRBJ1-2	TGTGCCAGCAGTAGGACAGGGGGCAACTATGGCTACACCTTC	CASSRTGGNYGYTF
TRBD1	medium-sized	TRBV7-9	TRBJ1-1	TGTGCCAGCAGCTTTTGGCCACCGGAGGGGGCAAGAGGCACTGAAGCTTTCTTT	CASSFWPPEGARGTEAFF
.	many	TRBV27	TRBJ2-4	TGTGCCAGCAGATCCGCCCCAGGAGGGCTAGCCAAAAACATTCAGTACTTC	CASRSAPGGLAKNIQYF
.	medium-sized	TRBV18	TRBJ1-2	TGTGCCAGCTCAGACCGGGGGCGTGGCTACACCTTC	CASSDRGRGYTF
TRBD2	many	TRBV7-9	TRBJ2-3	TGTGCCAGCAGCCCCACCCGGACTAGCGGAAGCACAGATACGCAGTATTTT	CASSPTRTSGSTDTQYF